This T cell receptor beta chain was sequenced in a study of blood T cells in healthy people across ages. General study findings and limits: Across the age range, TCR beta diversity per million T cells fell in a roughly linear way.

Together with a sample-barcoded 5' primer, a J-beta primer mix was included in a second PCR lasting about 7 to 12 cycles. TCRdb re-called the 5' RACE reads through MiXCR, storing one row per CDR3 protein. The sample lists fewer than 2 million distinct CDR3 sequences, approximately 40% seen once, with roughly 24% in the top ten. The CDR3 loop spans 16 amino acids. The germline V gene encodes CDR1 MNHEY and CDR2 SVGAGI. J was trimmed by 3 bases and V by 6 bases; bases with no gene match: 12. Points on this clonotype: Its antigen is still unknown.

This sequence was found in a human donor in good health. Sequenced input: blood. This rearrangement joins TRBV6-5 to TRBJ2-3; TRBD1 agrees at 7 bases. In DNA, the CDR3 is TGTGCCAGCAGCCTAACGAGACAGGGTAGGACAGATACGCAGTATTTT. The encoded protein is CASSLTRQGRTDTQYF.